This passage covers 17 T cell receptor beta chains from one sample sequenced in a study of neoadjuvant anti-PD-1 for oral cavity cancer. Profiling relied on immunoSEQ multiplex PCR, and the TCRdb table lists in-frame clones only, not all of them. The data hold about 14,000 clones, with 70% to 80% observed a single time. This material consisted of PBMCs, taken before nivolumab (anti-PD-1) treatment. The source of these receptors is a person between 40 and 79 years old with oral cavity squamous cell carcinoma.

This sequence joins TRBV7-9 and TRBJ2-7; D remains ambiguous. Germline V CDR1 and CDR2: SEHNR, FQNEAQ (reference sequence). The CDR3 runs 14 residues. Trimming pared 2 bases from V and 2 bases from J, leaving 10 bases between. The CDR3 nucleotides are TGTGCCAGCAGCTTATTCCGGCCCCCCTACGAGCAGTACTTC. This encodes CASSLFRPPYEQYF.

CDR3 in amino acids: CASSPGTGRELFF. DNA for the CDR3: TGTGCCAGCAGCCCTGGCACAGGAAGGGAGCTGTTTTTT. The chain joins TRBV5-8 to TRBJ2-2, with D possibly TRBD1 on 5 matching bases. The germline V gene has CDR1 SGHTS and CDR2 YDEGEE. CDR3 length equals 13 residues. V lost 4 bases, J lost 9 bases, and 13 bases lay in between.

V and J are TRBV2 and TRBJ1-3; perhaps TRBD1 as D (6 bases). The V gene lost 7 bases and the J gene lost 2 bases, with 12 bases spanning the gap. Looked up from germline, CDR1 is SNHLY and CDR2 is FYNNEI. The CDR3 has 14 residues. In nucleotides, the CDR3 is TGTGCCAGCAATCCACAGGGTACTGGAAACACCATATATTTT. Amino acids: CASNPQGTGNTIYF.

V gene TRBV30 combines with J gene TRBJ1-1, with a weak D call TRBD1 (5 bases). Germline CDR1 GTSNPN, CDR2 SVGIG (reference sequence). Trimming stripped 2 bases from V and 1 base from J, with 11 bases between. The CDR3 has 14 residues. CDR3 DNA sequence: TGTGCCTGGAGTCGGCAGGGCCGGAACACTGAAGCTTTCTTT. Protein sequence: CAWSRQGRNTEAFF. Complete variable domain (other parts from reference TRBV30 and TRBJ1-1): SQTIHQWPATLVQPVGSPLSLECTVEGTSNPNLYWYRQAAGRGLQLLFYSVGIGQISSEVPQNLSASRPQDRQFILSSKKLLLSDSGFYLCAWSRQGRNTEAFFGQGTRLTVV.

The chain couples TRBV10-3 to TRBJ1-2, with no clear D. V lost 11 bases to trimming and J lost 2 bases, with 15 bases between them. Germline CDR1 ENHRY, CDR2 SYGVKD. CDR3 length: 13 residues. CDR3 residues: CASREGRNYGYTF. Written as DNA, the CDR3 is TGTGCCTCGAGGGAGGGCAGAAACTATGGCTACACCTTC.

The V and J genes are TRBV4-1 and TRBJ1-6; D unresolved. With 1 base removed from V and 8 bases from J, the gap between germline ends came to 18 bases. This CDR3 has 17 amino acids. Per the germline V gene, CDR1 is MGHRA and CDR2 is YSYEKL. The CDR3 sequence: CASSQVGSQSPYSPLHF. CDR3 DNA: TGCGCCAGCAGCCAAGTCGGCTCACAGAGCCCCTATTCACCCCTCCACTTT.

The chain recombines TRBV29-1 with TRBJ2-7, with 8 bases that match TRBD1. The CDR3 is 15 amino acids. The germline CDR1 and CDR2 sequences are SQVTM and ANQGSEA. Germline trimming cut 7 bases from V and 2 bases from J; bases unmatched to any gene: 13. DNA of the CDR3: TGCAGCGCACGACTCAGGGGGCAAGGCCCCTACGAGCAGTACTTC. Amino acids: CSARLRGQGPYEQYF.

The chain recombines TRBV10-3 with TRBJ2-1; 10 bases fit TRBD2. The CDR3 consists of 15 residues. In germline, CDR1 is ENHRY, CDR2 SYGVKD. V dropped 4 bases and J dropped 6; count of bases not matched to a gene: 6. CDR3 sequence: CAISGLAGVGNEQFF. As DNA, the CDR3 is TGTGCCATCAGTGGGCTAGCGGGAGTAGGCAATGAGCAGTTCTTC.

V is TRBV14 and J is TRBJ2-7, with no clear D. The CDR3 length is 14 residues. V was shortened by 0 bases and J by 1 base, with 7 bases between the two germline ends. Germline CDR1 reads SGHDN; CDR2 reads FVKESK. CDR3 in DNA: TGTGCCAGCAGCCAAGAACCTGGGTCCTACGAGCAGTACTTC. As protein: CASSQEPGSYEQYF.

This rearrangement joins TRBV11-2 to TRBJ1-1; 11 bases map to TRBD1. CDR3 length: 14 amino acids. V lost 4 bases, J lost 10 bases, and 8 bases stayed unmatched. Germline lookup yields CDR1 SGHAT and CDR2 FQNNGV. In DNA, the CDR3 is TGTGCCAGCAGCTACGAGGACAGGGGGCGCGGAGCTTTCTTT. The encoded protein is CASSYEDRGRGAFF.

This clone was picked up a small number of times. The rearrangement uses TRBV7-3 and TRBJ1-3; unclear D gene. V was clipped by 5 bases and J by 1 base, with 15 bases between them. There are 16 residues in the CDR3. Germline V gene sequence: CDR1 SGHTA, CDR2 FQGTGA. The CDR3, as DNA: TGTGCCAGCAGCACCGGCCCTCTTACTTCTGGAAACACCATATATTTT. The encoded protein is CASSTGPLTSGNTIYF.

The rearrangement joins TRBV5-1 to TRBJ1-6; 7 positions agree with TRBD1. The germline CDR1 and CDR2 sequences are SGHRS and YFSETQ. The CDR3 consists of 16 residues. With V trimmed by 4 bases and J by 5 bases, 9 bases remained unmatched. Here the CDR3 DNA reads TGCGCCAGCAGCCCTGAGACAGGGTTTCATAATTCACCCCTCCACTTT. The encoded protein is CASSPETGFHNSPLHF.

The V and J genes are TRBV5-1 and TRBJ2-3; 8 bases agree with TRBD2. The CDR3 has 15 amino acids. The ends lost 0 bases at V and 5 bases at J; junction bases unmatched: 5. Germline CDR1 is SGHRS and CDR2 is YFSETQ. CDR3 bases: TGCGCCAGCAGCTTGGGGGCTAGCGGGCAAGATACGCAGTATTTT. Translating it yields CASSLGASGQDTQYF.

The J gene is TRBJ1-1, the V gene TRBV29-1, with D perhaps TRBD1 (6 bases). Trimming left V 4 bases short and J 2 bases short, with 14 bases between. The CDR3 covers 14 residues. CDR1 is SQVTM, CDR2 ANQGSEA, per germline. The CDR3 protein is CSVGGLRGNTEAFF. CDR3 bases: TGCAGCGTTGGGGGGCTGAGAGGAAACACTGAAGCTTTCTTT.

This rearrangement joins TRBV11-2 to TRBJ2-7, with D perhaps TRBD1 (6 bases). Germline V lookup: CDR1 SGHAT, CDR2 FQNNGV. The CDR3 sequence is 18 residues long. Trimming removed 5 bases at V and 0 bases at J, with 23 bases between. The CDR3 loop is CASSLTTYRQVNSYEQYF. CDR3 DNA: TGTGCCAGCAGCCTCACCACCTATCGACAGGTGAACTCCTACGAGCAGTACTTC.

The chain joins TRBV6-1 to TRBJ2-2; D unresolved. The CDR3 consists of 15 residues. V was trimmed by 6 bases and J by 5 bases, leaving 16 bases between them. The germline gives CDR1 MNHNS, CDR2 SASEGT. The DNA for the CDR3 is TGTGCCAGCAGGTCGGTCGACCTAGGTACCGGGGAGCTGTTTTTT. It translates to CASRSVDLGTGELFF.

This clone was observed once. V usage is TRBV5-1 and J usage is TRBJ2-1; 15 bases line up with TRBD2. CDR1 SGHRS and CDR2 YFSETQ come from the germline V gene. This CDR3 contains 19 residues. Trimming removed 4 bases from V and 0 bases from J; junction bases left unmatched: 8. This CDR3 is CASSVQGLAGGSSYNEQFF. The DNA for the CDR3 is TGCGCCAGCAGCGTCCAAGGACTAGCGGGAGGGAGCTCCTACAATGAGCAGTTCTTC.